The T cell receptor (beta chain) described here comes from a study of T-cell memory formation after mild COVID-19 (dated by TCRdb to the early 2020s). Notes on the research overall: TCR sequence clusters from the two donors were found to be largely donor specific. In two donors, T-cell clones that expanded and contracted after mild COVID-19 were tracked by sequencing TCRalpha and TCRbeta repertoires over time. The cohort was made up of two young adult volunteers, one female and one male, who were previously healthy.

Ficoll-Paque density gradient centrifugation was used to isolate PBMCs. TCRdb shows the sequencer as Illumina NovaSeq 6000. cDNA libraries for TCRalpha and TCRbeta were prepared by 5'RACE using constant-segment primers, with sample barcodes and unique molecular identifiers added. Trizol reagent was used to extract RNA from every sample. Library amplification was performed in two PCR steps, and a second sample barcode and Illumina TruSeq adapters were introduced in the second step. Libraries were sequenced on an Illumina NovaSeq with 2 x 150 bp paired-end reads. Under the source paper's analysis protocol: Reads were demultiplexed and collapsed into UMI-guided consensus sequences with migec v1.2.7. With mixcr v2.1.11, UMI consensuses were aligned to TRA and TRB V and J templates and assembled into clonotypes. Clonotypes were classified as expanded or contracted when called significant by both edgeR and NoisET, with noise models trained on biological replicates. edgeR calls used a false discovery rate-adjusted p below 0.01 and a log2 fold-change threshold of 1. As an exploratory analysis of dynamics, PCA with hierarchical clustering was applied to max-normalized trajectories of the 1000 most abundant clonotypes. Each responding clone was given a CD4 or CD8 phenotype based on the CD4+ and CD8+ repertoires, which had been sequenced separately. TCRdb reanalyzed the raw reads on its own, using fastp at Q25 for trimming and MiXCR for clone calling, and kept in-frame beta chains. Merged by CDR3 protein, the rows form single entries marked with the most common genes and DNA. It is TCRdb's table, rather than the study itself, that gives the V and J calls and clone size. A total of 470,000 or so distinct CDR3 sequences appear in this sample, roughly 20% of them only once. Roughly 8.4% of the sample comes from the top ten.

V lost 5 bases and J lost 0 bases; the stretch between them is 14 bases long. The germline V gene specifies SGHVS as CDR1 and FNYEAQ as CDR2. The CDR3 covers 16 residues, taking in both the cysteine and the phenylalanine. The kept DNA is CDR3 alone, 48 bases in frame from the first base. What the authors observed across the whole study: Clones that contracted from day 15 to 85 showed balanced CD4/CD8 phenotypes, whereas a second wave of clones that expanded from day 15 to 37 leaned towards CD4+. Contracting CD4+ clones were located mainly in the CM and EM memory subsets, whereas CD8+ clones were found to be enriched in EMRA. The study included only two mild cases, and larger cohorts that include severe cases with pre-infection samples were judged to be necessary. The second-wave clones that peaked on day 37 were not confirmed to be SARS-CoV-2 specific. The detection of some responding clones in pre-infection memory suggests that pre-existing cross-reactive memory T cells joined the SARS-CoV-2 response.

With respect to this clonotype: It has no known antigen specificity. Base-call qualities are not available, and no considerably larger clone is one nucleotide away.

The rearrangement joined TRBV7-6 to TRBJ2-1; the D region possibly corresponds to TRBD1 (6 bases align). Sequencing was carried out using PBMCs or a T cell subset sorted from them (not recorded which). The sequence was collected from an adult woman who had mild COVID-19 (a few samples of this study predate the infection). The sample titles of this study are shuffled in the database, so cell type and time point are left out; the donor was told from shared clones. The CDR3 region reads CASSQMTGFSYNEQFF. At the DNA level, the sequence is TGTGCCAGCAGCCAAATGACAGGCTTCTCCTACAATGAGCAGTTCTTC.